Listed below are T cell receptor beta chains from one sample, sequenced in a study of CD8+CD57+ T cells in acquired aplastic anemia. One entry per CDR3 protein results from TCRdb running MiXCR on the reads. Seen here are a few hundred thousand distinct CDR3 sequences, 40% to 60% observed once, and the top ten hold 15% to 20%. The source material was sorted CD4+, CD8+, or CD8+CD57+ T cells (not recorded which) from PBMCs. The receptors were sampled from a human donor with aplastic anemia. Both conserved end residues are part of each CDR3. Each record gives: clone size, V gene, D gene, CDR3 length, J gene, CDR3 DNA, CDR3 protein. D genes are given only for firm matches. Clone size is shown for a subset of rows, as once, few, many or a class of expanded clone.

clone size: .; V gene: TRBV7-7; D gene: .; CDR3 length: 15; J gene: TRBJ2-5; CDR3 DNA: TGTGTTAGCAGCCATGGGCAGGGGATCCAAGAGATCCGGTACTTC; CDR3 protein: CVSSHGQGIQEIRYF
clone size: many; V gene: TRBV7-6; D gene: .; CDR3 length: 13; J gene: TRBJ1-5; CDR3 DNA: TGTGCCAGCAGCCCAAATAGCAATCAGCCCCAGCATTTT; CDR3 protein: CASSPNSNQPQHF
clone size: .; V gene: TRBV2; D gene: .; CDR3 length: 15; J gene: TRBJ1-2; CDR3 DNA: TGTGCCAGCACCCCTTCCGGGCAGCAAAGTCATGGCTACACCTTC; CDR3 protein: CASTPSGQQSHGYTF
clone size: many; V gene: TRBV11-2; D gene: TRBD1; CDR3 length: 13; J gene: TRBJ2-2; CDR3 DNA: TGTGCCAGCAGCCCGGACAGGTCCGGGGAGCTGTTTTTT; CDR3 protein: CASSPDRSGELFF
clone size: .; V gene: TRBV19; D gene: .; CDR3 length: 15; J gene: TRBJ2-1; CDR3 DNA: TGTGCCAGTAGTGTCTCAGGGACCTTTTACAATGAGCAGTTCTTC; CDR3 protein: CASSVSGTFYNEQFF
clone size: once; V gene: TRBV19; D gene: TRBD1; CDR3 length: 13; J gene: TRBJ1-1; CDR3 DNA: TGTGCCAGTACCCTTGGGACAGGGGGAGACGCTTTCTTT; CDR3 protein: CASTLGTGGDAFF
clone size: .; V gene: TRBV20-1; D gene: .; CDR3 length: 15; J gene: TRBJ1-5; CDR3 DNA: TGCAGTGCTAGAGATGGGAGAGGCAATAATCAGCCCCAGCATTTT; CDR3 protein: CSARDGRGNNQPQHF
clone size: .; V gene: TRBV24-1; D gene: .; CDR3 length: 13; J gene: TRBJ1-1; CDR3 DNA: TGTGCCACCAGTGAAAATACGAACACTGAAGCTTTCTTT; CDR3 protein: CATSENTNTEAFF
clone size: .; V gene: TRBV7-3; D gene: TRBD2; CDR3 length: 14; J gene: TRBJ2-3; CDR3 DNA: TGTGCTAGTGGCATAGCGGGGGGCCCAGATACGCAGTATTTT; CDR3 protein: CASGIAGGPDTQYF
clone size: many; V gene: TRBV12-3/TRBV12-4; D gene: .; CDR3 length: 11; J gene: TRBJ1-5; CDR3 DNA: TGTGCCAGCAGTTTATCTCAGCCCCAGCATTTT; CDR3 protein: CASSLSQPQHF
clone size: many; V gene: TRBV7-8; D gene: .; CDR3 length: 12; J gene: TRBJ1-6; CDR3 DNA: TGTGCCAGCAGTGCACGCGGTTCACCCCTCCACTTT; CDR3 protein: CASSARGSPLHF
clone size: many; V gene: TRBV19; D gene: TRBD1; CDR3 length: 14; J gene: TRBJ1-6; CDR3 DNA: TGTGCCAGTAGTACCGGGACAGGGGATTCACCCCTCCACTTT; CDR3 protein: CASSTGTGDSPLHF
clone size: few; V gene: TRBV9; D gene: .; CDR3 length: 11; J gene: TRBJ2-2; CDR3 DNA: TGTGCCAGCCCACGCGCCGGGGAGCTGTTTTTT; CDR3 protein: CASPRAGELFF
clone size: few; V gene: TRBV18; D gene: .; CDR3 length: 15; J gene: TRBJ1-1; CDR3 DNA: TGTGCCAGCTCATTTTCCCCCGGGGGGAACACTGAAGCTTTCTTT; CDR3 protein: CASSFSPGGNTEAFF
clone size: .; V gene: TRBV9; D gene: .; CDR3 length: 19; J gene: TRBJ1-6; CDR3 DNA: TGTGCCAGCAGCGTAGGCTTCGCCCTTGATGGCAGTACAAATTCACCCCTCCACTTT; CDR3 protein: CASSVGFALDGSTNSPLHF
clone size: many; V gene: TRBV5-1; D gene: .; CDR3 length: 15; J gene: TRBJ1-2; CDR3 DNA: TGCGCCAGCAGCCTTGCCCCCGACAGGAGCTATGGCTACACCTTC; CDR3 protein: CASSLAPDRSYGYTF
clone size: few; V gene: TRBV28; D gene: .; CDR3 length: 14; J gene: TRBJ1-4; CDR3 DNA: TGTGCCAGCAGTTTTGCGCAGGGGTTGGGGAAACTGTTTTTT; CDR3 protein: CASSFAQGLGKLFF
clone size: .; V gene: TRBV9; D gene: .; CDR3 length: 14; J gene: TRBJ2-3; CDR3 DNA: TGTGCCAGCAGCACCCGGACTAGCACAGATACGCAGTATTTT; CDR3 protein: CASSTRTSTDTQYF
clone size: .; V gene: TRBV7-2; D gene: TRBD1; CDR3 length: 14; J gene: TRBJ2-7; CDR3 DNA: TGTGCCAGCCACAGGGGGCCTGGGAAGTCCGAGCAGTACTTC; CDR3 protein: CASHRGPGKSEQYF
clone size: few; V gene: TRBV10-2; D gene: TRBD1; CDR3 length: 16; J gene: TRBJ2-5; CDR3 DNA: TGCGCCAGCAGTGGGGGACAGGGGGATTTTGGAGAGACCCAGTACTTC; CDR3 protein: CASSGGQGDFGETQYF
clone size: many; V gene: TRBV11-2; D gene: .; CDR3 length: 11; J gene: TRBJ1-4; CDR3 DNA: TGTGCCAGCAGCTTAAGTGAAAAACTGTTTTTT; CDR3 protein: CASSLSEKLFF
clone size: many; V gene: TRBV7-8; D gene: TRBD1; CDR3 length: 13; J gene: TRBJ1-2; CDR3 DNA: TGTGCCAGCAGCTTAGGGGGACAGGTTGGCTACACCTTC; CDR3 protein: CASSLGGQVGYTF
clone size: many; V gene: TRBV6-4; D gene: .; CDR3 length: 15; J gene: TRBJ2-2; CDR3 DNA: TGTGCCAGCAGTGACTCGGGTTTGGGGACCGGGGAGCTGTTTTTT; CDR3 protein: CASSDSGLGTGELFF
clone size: many; V gene: TRBV3-1; D gene: .; CDR3 length: 14; J gene: TRBJ1-6; CDR3 DNA: TGTGCCAGCAGCCTAGGCAGCCCAAATTCACCCCTCCACTTT; CDR3 protein: CASSLGSPNSPLHF
clone size: .; V gene: TRBV25-1; D gene: .; CDR3 length: 16; J gene: TRBJ1-6; CDR3 DNA: TGTGCCAGCTTCTGGGGACTCAGCACCTATAATTCGCCCCTCCACTTT; CDR3 protein: CASFWGLSTYNSPLHF
clone size: .; V gene: TRBV15; D gene: TRBD1; CDR3 length: 15; J gene: TRBJ1-4; CDR3 DNA: TGTGCCACCAGCAGAACAGGGGAGGCTAATGAAAAACTGTTTTTT; CDR3 protein: CATSRTGEANEKLFF
clone size: many; V gene: TRBV15; D gene: .; CDR3 length: 13; J gene: TRBJ1-4; CDR3 DNA: TGTGCCACCAGCAGGCCCCCAAATGAAAAACTGTTTTTT; CDR3 protein: CATSRPPNEKLFF
clone size: few; V gene: TRBV2; D gene: TRBD2; CDR3 length: 17; J gene: TRBJ2-5; CDR3 DNA: TGTGCCACCACAGGACTTGGGCTAGCGGGGGGGCGAGAGACCCAGTACTTC; CDR3 protein: CATTGLGLAGGRETQYF
clone size: many; V gene: TRBV9; D gene: .; CDR3 length: 14; J gene: TRBJ1-3; CDR3 DNA: TGTGCCAGCAGCGTAGTAGGGCTTGGAAACACCATATATTTT; CDR3 protein: CASSVVGLGNTIYF
clone size: many; V gene: TRBV5-1; D gene: .; CDR3 length: 18; J gene: TRBJ2-1; CDR3 DNA: TGCGCCAGCAGCTCCCGTATCACAGGTTCGGGTGCATACAATGAGCAGTTCTTC; CDR3 protein: CASSSRITGSGAYNEQFF
clone size: many; V gene: TRBV11-2; D gene: TRBD1; CDR3 length: 13; J gene: TRBJ1-2; CDR3 DNA: TGTGCCAGCAGCACGGGACAGAACAAGGTCTACACCTTC; CDR3 protein: CASSTGQNKVYTF
clone size: .; V gene: TRBV19; D gene: .; CDR3 length: 13; J gene: TRBJ2-3; CDR3 DNA: TGTGCCAGTAGGACGGAGCTGGCAGATACGCAGTATTTT; CDR3 protein: CASRTELADTQYF
clone size: once; V gene: TRBV15; D gene: .; CDR3 length: 16; J gene: TRBJ2-3; CDR3 DNA: TGTGCCACCAGCAGACCAGAGGGGGGCCGTGCAGATACGCAGTATTTT; CDR3 protein: CATSRPEGGRADTQYF
clone size: .; V gene: TRBV7-9; D gene: TRBD1; CDR3 length: 13; J gene: TRBJ2-7; CDR3 DNA: TGTGCCAGCGGCGGGACAGGGGGCTACGAGCAGTACTTC; CDR3 protein: CASGGTGGYEQYF
clone size: once; V gene: TRBV20-1; D gene: .; CDR3 length: 14; J gene: TRBJ1-2; CDR3 DNA: TGCAGTGCTAGCGTCGGGGGCACGGATGGAGGCTACACCTTC; CDR3 protein: CSASVGGTDGGYTF
clone size: many; V gene: TRBV20-1; D gene: .; CDR3 length: 14; J gene: TRBJ2-2; CDR3 DNA: TGCAGTGCTAGAGAGGCGGGAAGGACCGGGGAGCTGTTTTTT; CDR3 protein: CSAREAGRTGELFF
clone size: .; V gene: TRBV10-3; D gene: TRBD1; CDR3 length: 17; J gene: TRBJ1-3; CDR3 DNA: TGTGCCAACAGTAAAGACAGGGGGCGTCTTCCCGGAAGCACCATATATTTT; CDR3 protein: CANSKDRGRLPGSTIYF
clone size: many; V gene: TRBV7-9; D gene: .; CDR3 length: 13; J gene: TRBJ2-7; CDR3 DNA: TGTGCCAGCAGCTTAGGGGACTCCTACGAGCAGTACTTC; CDR3 protein: CASSLGDSYEQYF
clone size: many; V gene: TRBV5-1; D gene: TRBD1; CDR3 length: 15; J gene: TRBJ2-7; CDR3 DNA: TGCGCCAGCACCGTGGGGACAGGGACATCCCACGAGCAGTACTTC; CDR3 protein: CASTVGTGTSHEQYF
clone size: many; V gene: TRBV10-3; D gene: .; CDR3 length: 14; J gene: TRBJ2-5; CDR3 DNA: TGTGCCATCAGTGTGGAACTAGCAAGAGATACCCAGTACTTC; CDR3 protein: CAISVELARDTQYF
clone size: .; V gene: TRBV4-1; D gene: TRBD1; CDR3 length: 15; J gene: TRBJ1-6; CDR3 DNA: TGCGCCAGCAGCCAACCGGGACAGAAGAATTCACCCCTCCACTTT; CDR3 protein: CASSQPGQKNSPLHF
clone size: many; V gene: TRBV7-2; D gene: TRBD2; CDR3 length: 15; J gene: TRBJ2-7; CDR3 DNA: TGTGCCAGCAGCCCACATTTAGCGGGGGGCTACGAGCAGTACTTC; CDR3 protein: CASSPHLAGGYEQYF
clone size: many; V gene: TRBV6-1; D gene: TRBD1; CDR3 length: 14; J gene: TRBJ2-7; CDR3 DNA: TGTGCCAGCAGTGACGGACAGGGGGCGAACGAGCAGTACTTC; CDR3 protein: CASSDGQGANEQYF
clone size: once; V gene: TRBV9; D gene: .; CDR3 length: 15; J gene: TRBJ1-1; CDR3 DNA: TGTGCCAGCAGCGAGGGGGTCCTCGGGGCCACTGAAGCTTTCTTT; CDR3 protein: CASSEGVLGATEAFF
clone size: few; V gene: TRBV7-9; D gene: .; CDR3 length: 14; J gene: TRBJ1-1; CDR3 DNA: TGTGCCAGCAGTTTAGGTGGCGGGAACACTGAAGCTTTCTTT; CDR3 protein: CASSLGGGNTEAFF
clone size: .; V gene: TRBV9; D gene: TRBD1; CDR3 length: 14; J gene: TRBJ1-2; CDR3 DNA: TGTGCCAGCAGCCCATGGACAGGGGACTATGGCTACACCTTC; CDR3 protein: CASSPWTGDYGYTF
clone size: few; V gene: TRBV15; D gene: TRBD1; CDR3 length: 16; J gene: TRBJ1-1; CDR3 DNA: TGTGCCACCAGCAGCGTCAGCAGGGGGGTGAACACTGAAGCTTTCTTT; CDR3 protein: CATSSVSRGVNTEAFF
clone size: .; V gene: TRBV7-9; D gene: .; CDR3 length: 13; J gene: TRBJ2-7; CDR3 DNA: TGTGCCAGCAGCTTGGTCCAGGGGTTAGAGCAGTACTTC; CDR3 protein: CASSLVQGLEQYF
clone size: .; V gene: TRBV7-9; D gene: TRBD1; CDR3 length: 15; J gene: TRBJ2-1; CDR3 DNA: TGTGCCAGCAGCTTAGAGGGACAGGGCTACAATGAGCAGTTCTTC; CDR3 protein: CASSLEGQGYNEQFF
clone size: .; V gene: TRBV12-3/TRBV12-4; D gene: TRBD1; CDR3 length: 14; J gene: TRBJ1-2; CDR3 DNA: TGTGCCAGCAGCTCTCCGGGACAGCACTATGGCTACACCTTC; CDR3 protein: CASSSPGQHYGYTF
clone size: .; V gene: TRBV20-1; D gene: .; CDR3 length: 12; J gene: TRBJ2-7; CDR3 DNA: TGCAGTGCTAGCGGGGGATTTCGCGTGCAGTACTTC; CDR3 protein: CSASGGFRVQYF
clone size: few; V gene: TRBV5-8; D gene: TRBD2; CDR3 length: 17; J gene: TRBJ2-2; CDR3 DNA: TGTGCCAGCAGCCATGGAGGGAGGGCGGGGGACACCGGGGAGCTGTTTTTT; CDR3 protein: CASSHGGRAGDTGELFF
clone size: few; V gene: TRBV24-1; D gene: .; CDR3 length: 13; J gene: TRBJ2-7; CDR3 DNA: TGTGCCACCGGGCGAGACGGGTTAGGTCGTCAGTACTTC; CDR3 protein: CATGRDGLGRQYF
clone size: .; V gene: TRBV29-1; D gene: .; CDR3 length: 13; J gene: TRBJ1-2; CDR3 DNA: TGCAGCGTTGGGGGGGGGGAACGCTATGGCTACACCTTC; CDR3 protein: CSVGGGERYGYTF
clone size: .; V gene: TRBV7-8; D gene: TRBD1; CDR3 length: 14; J gene: TRBJ1-2; CDR3 DNA: TGTGCCAGCAGCTTGGACAGGGGGCTTTCTGGCTACACCTTC; CDR3 protein: CASSLDRGLSGYTF